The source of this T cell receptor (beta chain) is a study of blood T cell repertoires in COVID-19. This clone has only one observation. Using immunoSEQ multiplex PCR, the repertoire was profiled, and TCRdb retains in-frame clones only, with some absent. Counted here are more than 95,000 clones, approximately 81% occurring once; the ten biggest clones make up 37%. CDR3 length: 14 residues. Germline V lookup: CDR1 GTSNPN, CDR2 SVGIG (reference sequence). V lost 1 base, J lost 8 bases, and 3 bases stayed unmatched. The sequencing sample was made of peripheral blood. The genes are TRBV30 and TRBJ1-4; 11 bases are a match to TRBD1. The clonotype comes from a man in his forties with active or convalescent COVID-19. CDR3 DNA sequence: TGTGCCTGGAGTGGGGACAGGGGGAACGAAAAACTGTTTTTT. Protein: CAWSGDRGNEKLFF.